The T cell receptor (beta chain) under discussion was sequenced for a study of cytomegalovirus exposure and HLA in healthy donors. Researchers ran the PCR with 60 Vbeta and 13 Jbeta primers. Here immunoSEQ multiplex PCR was the method, and the copy in TCRdb shows in-frame clones only, minus some. The top ten hold around 0.63% of the sample, which has hundreds of thousands of clones, approximately 82% seen once. CDR3 length: 14 amino acids. Germline-derived CDR1 and CDR2 are SGHAT and FQNNGV. Trimming took off 3 bases at V and 3 bases at J, with 9 bases between the two ends. This TCR derives from a man between 18 and 29 years old in good health and CMV-seronegative. Sequenced sample: PBMCs. The gene calls are TRBV11-2 and TRBJ2-1, with D unclear. CDR3 sequence: CASSFGAIYNEQFF. The CDR3 DNA reads TGTGCCAGCAGCTTTGGAGCCATCTACAATGAGCAGTTCTTC.